This paragraph covers one T cell receptor (beta chain) sequence. The specificity of this receptor is unknown. The record has no base qualities; no much larger clone is one base away. Trimming at the junction amounts to 0 bases on V and 0 bases on J, and the germline ends lie 12 bases apart. The CDR3, from cysteine to phenylalanine, totals 17 residues. The sequence is cut down to CDR3 DNA, 51 bases in frame from base 1. The germline V gene (reference sequence) supplies CDR1 LNHNV and CDR2 YYDKDF. Samples labelled H came from distinct, geographically separated regions of the hepatocellular carcinoma nodule. All patients had early-stage hepatocellular carcinoma and received no therapy before surgical resection. None of the sampled areas showed macroscopic evidence of necrosis or hemorrhage. Multiple regions from two patients were subjected to TCR sequencing (ImmunoSeq). Frozen resection tissue samples were collected at least 1 cm apart from each other. Genomic DNA was extracted from bulk tissue using the DNeasy blood and tissue kit.

The entry originates in a study of intratumoral heterogeneity in liver cancer. Regarding the complete study: In the full cohort of 14 patients, the median age was about 69 years and the majority of patients were male. To investigate intratumor heterogeneity, the study integrated RNA-seq, DNA sequencing, TCR-seq and SNP array data drawn from multiple regions of hepatocellular carcinoma specimens. A total of just over 70 multiregional samples from 15 or so HCC patients, consisting of roughly 50 tumoral and around 20 adjacent nontumoral regions, were included in the overall cohort. What the study reported, not specific to this receptor: In each sequenced patient, tumor region a showed significantly more unique T-cell clonal expansions than tumor region b. Within each of the two sequenced patients, overall T cell clonality showed no significant difference between tumor regions. According to the report, TCR sequencing confirmed the RNA-seq-based estimates of regional differences in tumor-infiltrating lymphocyte burden. The authors acknowledged a relatively low patient number and under-sampled tumor-infiltrating lymphocyte representation as limitations.

Using the immunoSEQ assay, the TCR beta chain CDR3 regions were sequenced from genomic DNA. Rearranged VDJ segments were amplified with primers annealing to V and J segments. The published analysis was carried out like this. The ImmunoSeq Analyzer software was used to compute clonality and richness metrics. To find clones with differing abundance between regions, Fisher's exact test was applied together with a beta-binomial method for extra stringency. TCRdb limited this immuneACCESS table to in-frame rearrangements with V and J called. A share of clones is missing; checked studies link under half to unresolved V genes, and the rest is unexplained. Clone size and V and J calls were adopted from that table, with D and trimming inferred from the DNA. The sample table contains 5,500 to 7,000 clones; only one count was recorded for approximately 71% of them. The ten largest clones add up to approximately 40% of the sample.

Recombination joined TRBV15 with TRBJ1-3, with no reliable assignment of the D segment. This TCR was recovered from a woman aged 65 to 85 with hepatocellular carcinoma. Specimen: tumor tissue, collected before any cancer treatment. CDR3 loop: CATSRDRGLSSGNTIYF. At the DNA level, the sequence is TGTGCCACCAGCAGAGATCGAGGCCTAAGCTCTGGAAACACCATATATTTT.